This TCR beta chain was found in a study of cytomegalovirus exposure and HLA in healthy donors. General observations from the study: Later work associated fewer than 20,000 TCR beta sequences with HLA alleles at 0.05 false discovery rate. Further analysis, carried out later, found HLA-associated TCR beta chains more clonally expanded than equally common other chains. Specificity of three CMV-associated chains for CMV antigens was verified in vitro.

The donors comprised healthy bone marrow donors. Trimming took off 3 bases at V and 7 bases at J, with 10 bases between the two ends. CDR1 is SGHNT, CDR2 YYREEE, per germline (reference sequence). This CDR3 region has 12 residues. 60 Vbeta and 13 Jbeta primers were used in PCR. Measured with immunoSEQ multiplex PCR; TCRdb has only the in-frame clones, and not every one. The sample has about 200,000 clones, 9.5% to 15% seen once. Details on this clone: The antigen is undetermined.

The source is a middle-aged man in good health and CMV-seropositive. This chain joins TRBV5-4 and TRBJ2-5; TRBD1 is a possible D gene (6 bases). The sample comprised PBMCs. The CDR3 spells CASSSQDRTQYF. The CDR3 DNA is TGTGCCAGCAGCTCTCAGGACAGGACCCAGTACTTC. The full variable domain, completed using reference TRBV5-4 and TRBJ2-5, is ETGVTQSPTHLIKTRGQQVTLRCSSQSGHNTVSWYQQALGQGPQFIFQYYREEENGRGNFPPRFSGLQFPNYSSELNVNALELDDSALYLCASSSQDRTQYFGPGTRLLVL.